This T cell receptor beta chain was captured in a study of kidney transplant recipient with SARS-CoV-2 infection (dated by TCRdb to the early 2020s). In the paper's terms, the time point label means: pre-pandemic baseline sample and day 111 after first positive SARS-CoV-2 test. TCRdb shows the sequencer as Illumina MiSeq. Profiling of the peripheral T cell repertoire was carried out for human TCRbeta genes. Regarding the original processing steps: Beta-binomial modelling was used to test for differences in clonotype abundance while accounting for variability over time. Expanded clonotypes were screened against the ImmuneCODE reference database of SARS-CoV-2-associated TCRs and mapped to viral genome regions. Further repertoire analyses covered TRBV gene usage, CDR3 length, CDR3 amino acid overlap between time points, clonotype abundance distributions and Jaccard similarity. The public reads were quality trimmed at Q25 with fastp and then assembled into clones with MiXCR by TCRdb, keeping productive beta chains. Rows are unified per CDR3 protein, each entry keeping the most common DNA and genes. These V and J calls rely on TCRdb rather than the paper's analysis. This sample holds roughly 250,000 distinct CDR3 sequences; about 30% were observed only once. The top ten clones comprise roughly 7% of the sample.

A word on this clonotype: The antigen it recognizes is unknown. Base qualities are not provided; no much larger clone lies one nucleotide away.

The cysteine opens and the phenylalanine closes a CDR3 of 17 amino acids. The kept DNA is CDR3 alone, 51 bases in frame from the first base. Deletion took 5 bases off V and 4 bases off J, with a span of 23 bases between the germline ends. The germline V gene (reference sequence) gives CDR1 as LNHNV and CDR2 as YYDKDF. This receptor was taken from a young adult male patient who had COVID-19 and was a kidney transplant recipient. Some T cells may be donor cells from the graft after a transplant. Source: a blood sample, taken at baseline and on day 111 from a kidney transplant recipient. The chain joins TRBV15 to TRBJ1-2; there is no confident call for the D gene. The CDR3 has the sequence CATSVLQRRGKTYGYTF. DNA sequence: TGTGCCACCAGCGTACTACAAAGGCGTGGAAAGACCTATGGCTACACCTTC.